What follows are 19 T cell receptor beta chains derived from one specimen sequenced in a study of circulating and synovial CD4+ cells in juvenile arthritis. Data came from immunoSEQ multiplex PCR; TCRdb stores just in-frame clones and leaves some out. This table has about 39,000 clones, approximately 93% appearing once. The sequenced sample was CD4+ T cells from blood. These receptors originate from a human donor with juvenile idiopathic arthritis.

The genes are TRBV28 and TRBJ1-1; D might be TRBD1 (5 bases). The germline CDR1 and CDR2 sequences are MDHEN and SYDVKM. Trimming left V 4 bases short and J 0 bases short, with 12 bases between. The CDR3 has 15 amino acids. The chain's CDR3 is CASSWAGGMNTEAFF. CDR3 in DNA: TGTGCCAGCAGTTGGGCGGGGGGGATGAACACTGAAGCTTTCTTT. The full variable domain, its missing parts supplied by reference TRBV28 and TRBJ1-1, is DVKVTQSSRYLVKRTGEKVFLECVQDMDHENMFWYRQDPGLGLRLIYFSYDVKMKEKGDIPEGYSVSREKKERFSLILESASTNQTSMYLCASSWAGGMNTEAFFGQGTRLTVV.

V is TRBV19 and J is TRBJ1-2, with a tentative D call TRBD1 (5 bases). V lost 5 bases, J lost 0 bases, and 10 bases lay in between. Looked up from germline, CDR1 is LNHDA and CDR2 is SQIVND (reference sequence). CDR3 size: 14 residues. CDR3 protein: CASSPQTANYGYTF. CDR3 DNA sequence: TGTGCCAGTAGTCCCCAGACAGCTAACTATGGCTACACCTTC.

The chain joins TRBV6-5 to TRBJ1-5; 7 nucleotides agree with TRBD1. After removal of 2 bases from V and 2 bases from J, the junction contained 3 bases not matched to a gene. Per the germline V gene, CDR1 is MNHEY and CDR2 is SVGAGI. The CDR3 is 15 amino acids. The CDR3 DNA reads TGTGCCAGCAGTTACCAGGGGGGTGGCAATCAGCCCCAGCATTTT. Its protein product is CASSYQGGGNQPQHF.

V is TRBV7-9 and J is TRBJ1-1; D not resolved. The CDR3 extends over 11 amino acids. Trimming stripped 4 bases from V and 10 bases from J, with 10 bases between. The germline V gene has CDR1 SEHNR and CDR2 FQNEAQ (reference sequence). As DNA, the CDR3 is TGTGCCAGCAGCTCCCGGTGGGCAGCTTTCTTT. This gives the protein CASSSRWAAFF.

This clone was detected only once. The chain joins TRBV2 to TRBJ2-1, with 10 bases aligning to TRBD1. In germline, CDR1 is SNHLY, CDR2 FYNNEI. The CDR3 runs to 10 residues. J gave up 16 bases and V 7 bases, and 4 bases lay outside the gene matches. This chain's CDR3 is CASKGTGEFF. CDR3 nucleotide sequence: TGTGCCAGCAAAGGGACAGGGGAATTCTTC.

The V call is TRBV9, the J call TRBJ2-1; 7 bases are shared with TRBD1. J gave up 5 bases and V 4 bases, and 6 bases lay outside the gene matches. In germline, CDR1 is SGDLS, CDR2 YYNGEE. The CDR3 contains 14 residues. CDR3 sequence reads: CASSLTGTDNEQFF. In nucleotides, the CDR3 is TGTGCCAGCAGCCTAACCGGGACAGACAATGAGCAGTTCTTC.

The V call is TRBV29-1, the J call TRBJ1-4; D unclear. CDR3 size: 14 residues. The V gene lost 7 bases and the J gene lost 11 bases, with 23 bases spanning the gap. Germline loops: CDR1 SQVTM, CDR2 ANQGSEA. The DNA for the CDR3 is TGCAGCGGACGATCGGCAATACGTCCGAGGAAACTGTTTTTT. It codes for CSGRSAIRPRKLFF.

V is TRBV6-5 and J is TRBJ1-3; a possible D gene is TRBD1 (6 bases). V lost 4 bases, J lost 0 bases, and 10 bases lay in between. CDR3 length: 15 residues. Germline lookup yields CDR1 MNHEY and CDR2 SVGAGI. CDR3 nucleotides: TGTGCCAGCAGTTGGGGGCCTCTCTCTGGAAACACCATATATTTT. It is translated as CASSWGPLSGNTIYF.

The chain joins TRBV6-1 to TRBJ2-5; 12 bases match TRBD2. CDR3 length equals 15 residues. The germline V gene encodes CDR1 MNHNS and CDR2 SASEGT. Losses at the gene ends were 5 bases for V and 5 bases for J; bases not matched to a gene: 6. CDR3 sequence reads: CASSLAGGPAETQYF. CDR3 in DNA: TGTGCCAGCAGTCTAGCGGGGGGGCCTGCCGAGACCCAGTACTTC.

V is TRBV12-5 and J is TRBJ1-2, with 10 bases that match TRBD1. This CDR3 has 13 amino acids. V trimming: 4 bases; J trimming: 5 bases; junction bases outside the gene matches: 1. The germline V gene encodes CDR1 LGHNT and CDR2 FRNRAP. CDR3 residues: CASGWTGGYGYTF. CDR3 bases: TGTGCTAGTGGTTGGACAGGGGGGTATGGCTACACCTTC.

This chain uses TRBV4-3 with TRBJ2-2; 10 nucleotides align to TRBD2. This CDR3 has 16 amino acids. The germline CDR1 and CDR2 sequences are LGHNA and YSLEER. The ends lost 6 bases at V and 5 bases at J; junction bases unmatched: 9. The CDR3, as DNA: TGCGCCAGCAGATCGGAGCGGGGGGGCTGGACCGGGGAGCTGTTTTTT. This codes for CASRSERGGWTGELFF.

The chain is built from TRBV10-3 and TRBJ2-3; perhaps TRBD2 as D (5 bases). V was pared by 2 bases and J by 7 bases, with 7 bases between. Per the germline V gene, CDR1 is ENHRY and CDR2 is SYGVKD. This CDR3 has 12 amino acids. The CDR3 here is CAISEEGNTQYF. The CDR3 nucleotides read TGTGCCATCAGTGAGGAGGGAAATACGCAGTATTTT.

This chain connects TRBV11-2 to TRBJ2-3, with unresolved D. Deletions cut 1 base from V and 1 base from J, with 3 bases between. CDR1 and CDR2 (germline): SGHAT, FQNNGV. There are 13 residues in the CDR3. The CDR3 reads CASSLAGTDTQYF. CDR3 sequence (DNA): TGTGCCAGCAGCTTAGCGGGCACAGATACGCAGTATTTT. The full variable domain, rest sourced from reference TRBV11-2 and TRBJ2-3, is EAGVAQSPRYKIIEKRQSVAFWCNPISGHATLYWYQQILGQGPKLLIQFQNNGVVDDSQLPKDRFSAERLKGVDSTLKIQPAKLEDSAVYLCASSLAGTDTQYFGPGTRLTVL.

The chain carries TRBV18 and TRBJ2-1; 7 bases align to TRBD2. Unmatched junction bases numbered 5, after V lost 3 bases and J lost 0 bases. Germline CDR1 reads KGHSH; CDR2 reads LQKENI. This CDR3 comprises 16 residues. The CDR3 coding sequence is TGTGCCAGCTCACCGGGAGGGGAGGGCTCCTACAATGAGCAGTTCTTC. Translating it yields CASSPGGEGSYNEQFF.

The genes are TRBV5-6 and TRBJ2-1; 14 nucleotides align to TRBD2. The CDR3 runs 16 residues. V dropped 4 bases and J dropped 3; count of bases not matched to a gene: 3. Per germline, CDR1 SGHDT and CDR2 YYEEEE. The DNA for the CDR3 is TGTGCCAGCAGCCCCGGGACTAGCGGGAGCTACAATGAGCAGTTCTTC. Its protein is CASSPGTSGSYNEQFF.

The chain carries TRBV4-3 and TRBJ1-1, with D perhaps matching TRBD1 (5 bases). Trimming shortened V by 1 base and J by 3 bases, and 12 bases separated the two germline ends. Germline V gene data show CDR1 as LGHNA and CDR2 as YSLEER. There are 15 residues in the CDR3. CDR3 DNA: TGCGCCAGCAGCCAAGCGGGGGGGGTGGACACTGAAGCTTTCTTT. This encodes CASSQAGGVDTEAFF.

The rearrangement uses TRBV5-1 and TRBJ1-1; perhaps TRBD1 as D (5 bases). V was pared by 3 bases and J by 0 bases, with 12 bases between. Germline V gene data show CDR1 as SGHRS and CDR2 as YFSETQ. This CDR3 region has 15 residues. The CDR3 protein is CASSSGRGLNTEAFF. In DNA, the CDR3 is TGCGCCAGCAGCTCGGGGAGGGGACTGAACACTGAAGCTTTCTTT.

Worth noting for this clone: Germline and junction disagree at one end, which may indicate a read error. In the same sample, other DNA sequences code for this CDR3. The chain carries TRBV5-8 and TRBJ1-6; D gene ambiguous. CDR1 and CDR2 from the germline V gene are SGHTS and YDEGEE. The CDR3 contains 15 residues. In DNA form, the CDR3 reads TGTGCCAGCACCCCTTCTTCCTCCTATAATTCCCCCCTCCACTTT. Encoded protein: CASTPSSSYNSPLHF.

This chain uses TRBV5-4 with TRBJ2-1; 8 bases are a match to TRBD2. The CDR3 length is 16 residues. V gave up 7 bases and J gave up 7 bases; unmatched junction bases: 16. The germline V gene has CDR1 SGHNT and CDR2 YYREEE (reference sequence). CDR3 sequence: CASHGAGGLAWNEQFF. The CDR3 region has the DNA TGTGCCAGCCATGGTGCGGGGGGACTTGCTTGGAATGAGCAGTTCTTC.